Given below is one T cell receptor (beta chain) in context. Its antigen remains unidentified. CDR1 MNHEY and CDR2 SMNVEV come from the germline V gene (reference sequence). There are 14 residues in the CDR3. Sequencing libraries made from TCR beta cDNA carried unique molecular identifiers. TCRdb reprocessed the PCR reads via MiXCR and lists one record per CDR3 protein. The data show about 770,000 distinct CDR3 sequences, with 46% seen just once and roughly 5.2% held by the top ten. This sample is part of a study of post-analysis software for immune sequencing data. Study-wide findings and caveats: Controls showed lower frequencies than patients for four to six TRBV segments, and TRBV5-6, TRBV5-1 and TRBV20-1 were among these.

The clonotype was recovered from a girl aged 5-17 years with multiple sclerosis. The sequenced sample was blood. The chain links TRBV27 to TRBJ2-4; 11 positions agree with TRBD2. The J call may be wrong; the DNA end is better matched by TRBJ2-7. The CDR3 DNA reads as TGTGCCAGCAAACTAGCGGGAGAAAGGTACGAGCAGTACTTC. This encodes CASKLAGERYEQYF.